This TCR beta chain came from a study of T cells in tuberculosis (dated by TCRdb to the late 2010s). Describing the broader study: To characterize T cells specific for the mycobacterial lipid antigen glucose monomycolate (GMM), the study used CD1B tetramers together with high-throughput TCR immunosequencing. With 9 to 10 people per group, a South African clinical cohort compared IGRA-negative adolescents, IGRA-positive adolescents with latent tuberculosis, and adults with active tuberculosis.

V and J lose 0 bases and 1 base, and a span of 6 bases separates them. As encoded in the germline V gene (reference sequence), CDR1 is PRHDT while CDR2 is FYEKMQ. The CDR3 goes from the cysteine to the phenylalanine over 14 residues. The read is trimmed to its CDR3 DNA, 42 bases read in frame from base 1. Points the paper makes about the study in general: An accuracy of more than 80% (AUROC roughly 0.9) was reached by a classifier using the diverse GMM-specific repertoire, compared with about 70% accuracy when GEM motif frequencies were used. Clinical samples were chosen by availability of cryopreserved specimens, and active tuberculosis cases were adults while controls were adolescents. Smaller mean NN-distances to GMM-specific TCRs were observed in active tuberculosis TCR-alpha repertoires than in IGRA-negative controls, suggesting clonal expansion of GMM-specific TCRs. The smaller NN-distances in active tuberculosis patients were driven in part by shorter CDR3-alpha lengths, while the difference seen for TCR-beta was not statistically significant.

About this clone itself: This receptor's antigen is unknown. Base qualities are not at hand, and no much larger clone is one base apart.

At study entry, a tuberculin skin test and the QuantiFERON-TB GOLD In-Tube IGRA were used to screen adolescents for latent tuberculosis infection. Immunosequencing was performed on unsorted cryopreserved PBMC and covered 75,000 to 100,000 T cells per clinical donor on average. Eleven high schools in the Worcester region of the Western Cape, South Africa, served as enrollment sites for adolescents aged 12 to 18 years. Ten or so M. tuberculosis-infected adolescents and around 10 uninfected adolescents, matched for age and sex, were selected. PBMC from adolescents were isolated by density centrifugation from freshly drawn heparinized blood and were then cryopreserved. The immunoSEQ multiplex PCR assay was used to generate TCR libraries, with TCR-beta and/or TCR-alpha/delta assays applied to each sample. The amplified TCR libraries were sequenced using the Illumina high-throughput platform. In the paper's pipeline: Clustering and dimensionality reduction relied on pairwise TCRdist distances among GMM-specific receptors from T cells that were either sorted ex vivo or expanded in vitro. Each clinical repertoire received a mean NN-distance score, defined as the average TCRdist to the nearest 10% of tetramer-positive reference sequences. GEM TCR motif frequency was calculated as the fraction of unique TCRs that matched known GEM sequences by V/J usage and CDR3 length. Active tuberculosis was classified by linear discriminant analysis with leave-one-out cross-validation, implemented in scikit-learn. The table comes from immuneACCESS by way of TCRdb, which keeps in-frame sequences with V and J called. Part of the clones is missing from these tables; in studies checked, under half for an unresolved V gene and the rest for unknown reasons. The V and J calls and clone size come from that table; D and trimming were worked out from the DNA. Here the sample has over 40,000 clones; about 96% occur a single time. The ten top clones hold 7.5% of the sample.

The sequencing input was PBMCs. The sequence was collected from a donor aged 10-29 years with latent tuberculosis or without tuberculosis infection. The rearranged segments are TRBV13 and TRBJ1-1; too little of a D gene remains to name it. The CDR3 amino acid sequence is: CASSLGSGNTEAFF. The DNA is TGTGCCAGCAGCTTAGGGTCAGGGAACACTGAAGCTTTCTTT.